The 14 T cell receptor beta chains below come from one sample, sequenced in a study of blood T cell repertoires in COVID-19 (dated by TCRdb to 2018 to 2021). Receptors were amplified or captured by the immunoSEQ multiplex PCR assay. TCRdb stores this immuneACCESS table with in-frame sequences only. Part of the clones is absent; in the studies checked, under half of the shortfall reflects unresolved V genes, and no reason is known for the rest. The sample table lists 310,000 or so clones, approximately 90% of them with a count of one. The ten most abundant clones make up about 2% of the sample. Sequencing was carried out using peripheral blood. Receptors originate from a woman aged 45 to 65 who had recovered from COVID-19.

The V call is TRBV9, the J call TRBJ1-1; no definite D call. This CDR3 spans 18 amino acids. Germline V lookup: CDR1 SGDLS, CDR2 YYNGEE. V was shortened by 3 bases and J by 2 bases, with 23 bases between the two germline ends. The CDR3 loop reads CASSGGLQTRGINTEAFF. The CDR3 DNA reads TGTGCCAGCAGCGGGGGTCTTCAGACCCGAGGGATCAACACTGAAGCTTTCTTT. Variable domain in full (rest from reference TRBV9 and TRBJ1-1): DSGVTQTPKHLITATGQRVTLRCSPRSGDLSVYWYQQSLDQGLQFLIQYYNGEERAKGNILERFSAQQFPDLHSELNLSSLELGDSALYFCASSGGLQTRGINTEAFFGQGTRLTVV.

CDR3 amino acids: CASSYPAGGFNTGELFF. As DNA, the CDR3 is TGTGCCAGCAGCTACCCGGCGGGGGGCTTTAACACCGGGGAGCTGTTTTTT. The chain is built from TRBV7-8 and TRBJ2-2; TRBD2 agrees at 8 bases. J was trimmed by 2 bases and V by 4 bases; bases with no gene match: 9. The CDR3 extends over 17 amino acids. The germline CDR1 and CDR2 sequences are SGHVS and FQNEAQ.

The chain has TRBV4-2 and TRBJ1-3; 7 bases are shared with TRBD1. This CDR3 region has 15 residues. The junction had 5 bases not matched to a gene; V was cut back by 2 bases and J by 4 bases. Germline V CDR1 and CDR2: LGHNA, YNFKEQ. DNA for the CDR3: TGTGCCAGCAGCCAACCCACAGGGGCAGGAAACACCATATATTTT. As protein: CASSQPTGAGNTIYF.

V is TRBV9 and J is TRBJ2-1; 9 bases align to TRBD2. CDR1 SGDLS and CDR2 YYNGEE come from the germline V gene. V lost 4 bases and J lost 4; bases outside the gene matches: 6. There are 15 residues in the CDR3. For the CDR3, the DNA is TGTGCCAGCAGCCCGGGACTAGCCGCTTACAATGAGCAGTTCTTC. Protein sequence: CASSPGLAAYNEQFF. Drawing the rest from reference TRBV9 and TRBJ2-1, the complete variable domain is DSGVTQTPKHLITATGQRVTLRCSPRSGDLSVYWYQQSLDQGLQFLIQYYNGEERAKGNILERFSAQQFPDLHSELNLSSLELGDSALYFCASSPGLAAYNEQFFGPGTRLTVL.

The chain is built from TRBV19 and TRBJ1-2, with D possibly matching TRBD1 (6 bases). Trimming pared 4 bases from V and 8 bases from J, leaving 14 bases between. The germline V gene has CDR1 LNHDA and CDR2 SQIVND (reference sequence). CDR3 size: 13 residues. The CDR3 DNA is TGTGCCAGTAGTAAGGACAGTCTGAGGGGCTACACCTTC. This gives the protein CASSKDSLRGYTF.

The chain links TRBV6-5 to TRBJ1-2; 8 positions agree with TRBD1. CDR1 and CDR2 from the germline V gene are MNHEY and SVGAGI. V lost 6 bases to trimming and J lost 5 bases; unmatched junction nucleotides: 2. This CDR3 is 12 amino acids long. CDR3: CASSHRGYGYTF. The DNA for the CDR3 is TGTGCCAGCAGCCACAGGGGGTATGGCTACACCTTC.

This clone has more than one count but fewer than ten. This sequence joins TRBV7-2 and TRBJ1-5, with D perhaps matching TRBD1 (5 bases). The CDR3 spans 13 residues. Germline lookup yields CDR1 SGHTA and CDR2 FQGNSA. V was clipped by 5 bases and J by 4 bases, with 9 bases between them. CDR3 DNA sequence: TGTGCCAGCAGCGGGAGGGGAAATCAGCCCCAGCATTTT. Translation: CASSGRGNQPQHF.

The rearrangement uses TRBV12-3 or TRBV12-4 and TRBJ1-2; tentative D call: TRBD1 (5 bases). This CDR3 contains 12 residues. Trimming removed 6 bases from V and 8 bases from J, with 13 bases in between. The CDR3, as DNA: TGTGCCAGCAGATCAGGGATAGACGGCTACACCTTC. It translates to CASRSGIDGYTF.

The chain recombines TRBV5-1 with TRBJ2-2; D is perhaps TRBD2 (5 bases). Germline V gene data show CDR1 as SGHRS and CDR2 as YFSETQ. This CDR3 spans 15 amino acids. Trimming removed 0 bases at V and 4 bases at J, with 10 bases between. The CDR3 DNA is TGCGCCAGCAGCTTGGAAGGAGCGGTCACCGGGGAGCTGTTTTTT. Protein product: CASSLEGAVTGELFF.

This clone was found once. Here the CDR3 reads CASSPTGQGNNQPQHF. CDR3 DNA sequence: TGTGCCAGCAGCCCGACCGGACAGGGGAACAATCAGCCCCAGCATTTT. The rearrangement links TRBV5-5 to TRBJ1-5; 9 bases fit TRBD1. The germline gives CDR1 SGHKS, CDR2 YYEKEE (reference sequence). There are 16 residues in the CDR3. With V trimmed by 4 bases and J by 3 bases, 8 bases remained unmatched.

DNA for the CDR3: TGTGCCAGCAGTTACCAGGTCCGATCGGATACGCAGTATTTT. Protein product: CASSYQVRSDTQYF. This chain links TRBV6-5 with TRBJ2-3, with D hard to call. In germline, CDR1 is MNHEY, CDR2 SVGAGI. V lost 2 bases and J 6 bases, leaving 12 bases between the germline ends. This CDR3 region has 14 residues.

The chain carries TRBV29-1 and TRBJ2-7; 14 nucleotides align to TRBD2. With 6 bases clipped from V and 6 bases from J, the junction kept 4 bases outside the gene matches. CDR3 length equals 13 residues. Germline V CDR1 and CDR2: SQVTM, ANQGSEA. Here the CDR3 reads CSVRLAGGGEQYF. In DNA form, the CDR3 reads TGCAGCGTCCGACTAGCGGGAGGGGGCGAGCAGTACTTC.

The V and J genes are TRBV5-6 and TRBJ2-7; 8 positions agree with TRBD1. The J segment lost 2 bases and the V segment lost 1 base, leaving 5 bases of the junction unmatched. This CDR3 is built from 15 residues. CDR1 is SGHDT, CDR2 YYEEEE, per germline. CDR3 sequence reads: CASSLLGQVPYEQYF. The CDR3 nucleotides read TGTGCCAGCAGCTTGCTGGGACAGGTCCCCTACGAGCAGTACTTC.

CDR3 sequence reads: CASSTDSSYGYTF. CDR3 in DNA: TGCGCCAGCAGCACCGACAGTTCCTATGGCTACACCTTC. The chain is built from TRBV5-1 and TRBJ1-2; TRBD1 is a possible D gene (5 bases). Germline CDR1 reads SGHRS; CDR2 reads YFSETQ. The V end lost 4 bases, the J end lost 4 bases, and 11 bases lay between the germline ends. The CDR3 runs 13 residues.